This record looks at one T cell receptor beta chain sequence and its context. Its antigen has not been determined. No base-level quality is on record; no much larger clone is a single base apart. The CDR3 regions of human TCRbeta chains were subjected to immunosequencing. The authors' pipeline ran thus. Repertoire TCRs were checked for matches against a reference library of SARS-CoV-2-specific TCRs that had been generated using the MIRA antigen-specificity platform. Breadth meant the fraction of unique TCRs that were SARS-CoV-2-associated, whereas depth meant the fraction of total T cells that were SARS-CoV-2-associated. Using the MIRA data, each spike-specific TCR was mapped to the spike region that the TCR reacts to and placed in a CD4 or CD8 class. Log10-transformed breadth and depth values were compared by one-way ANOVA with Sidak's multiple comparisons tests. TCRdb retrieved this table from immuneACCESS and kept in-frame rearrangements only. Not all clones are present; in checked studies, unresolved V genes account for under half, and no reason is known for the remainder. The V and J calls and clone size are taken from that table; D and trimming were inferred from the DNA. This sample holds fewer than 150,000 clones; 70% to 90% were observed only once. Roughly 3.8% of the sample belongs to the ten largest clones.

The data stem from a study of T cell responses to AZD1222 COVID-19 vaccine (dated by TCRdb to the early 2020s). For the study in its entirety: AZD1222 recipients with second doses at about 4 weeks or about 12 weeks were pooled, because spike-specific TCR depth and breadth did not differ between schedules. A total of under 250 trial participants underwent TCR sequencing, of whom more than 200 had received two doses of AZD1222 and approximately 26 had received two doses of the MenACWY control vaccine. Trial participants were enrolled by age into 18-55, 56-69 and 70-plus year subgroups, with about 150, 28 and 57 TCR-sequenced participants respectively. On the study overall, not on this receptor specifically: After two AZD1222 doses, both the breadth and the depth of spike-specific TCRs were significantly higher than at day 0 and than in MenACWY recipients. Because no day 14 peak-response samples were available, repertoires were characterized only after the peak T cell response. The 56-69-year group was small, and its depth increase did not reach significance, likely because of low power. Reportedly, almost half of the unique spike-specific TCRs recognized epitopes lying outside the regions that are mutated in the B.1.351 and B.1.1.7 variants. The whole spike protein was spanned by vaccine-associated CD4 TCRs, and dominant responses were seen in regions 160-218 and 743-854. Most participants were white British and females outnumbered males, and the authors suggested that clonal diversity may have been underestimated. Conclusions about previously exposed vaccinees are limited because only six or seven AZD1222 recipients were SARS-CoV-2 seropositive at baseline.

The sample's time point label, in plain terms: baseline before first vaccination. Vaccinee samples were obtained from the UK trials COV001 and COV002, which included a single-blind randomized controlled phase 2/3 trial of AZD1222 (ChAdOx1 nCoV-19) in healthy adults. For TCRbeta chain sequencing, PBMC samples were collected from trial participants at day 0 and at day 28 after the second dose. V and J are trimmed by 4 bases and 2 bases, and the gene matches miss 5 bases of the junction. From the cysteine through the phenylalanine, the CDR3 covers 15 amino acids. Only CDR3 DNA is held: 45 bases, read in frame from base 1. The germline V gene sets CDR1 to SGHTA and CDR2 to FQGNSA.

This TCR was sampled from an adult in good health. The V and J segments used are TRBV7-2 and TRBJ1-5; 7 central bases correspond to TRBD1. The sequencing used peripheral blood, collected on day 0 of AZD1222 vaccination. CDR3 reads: CASSSTGQGNQPQHF. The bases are TGTGCCAGCAGCTCCACAGGACAGGGCAATCAGCCCCAGCATTTT.